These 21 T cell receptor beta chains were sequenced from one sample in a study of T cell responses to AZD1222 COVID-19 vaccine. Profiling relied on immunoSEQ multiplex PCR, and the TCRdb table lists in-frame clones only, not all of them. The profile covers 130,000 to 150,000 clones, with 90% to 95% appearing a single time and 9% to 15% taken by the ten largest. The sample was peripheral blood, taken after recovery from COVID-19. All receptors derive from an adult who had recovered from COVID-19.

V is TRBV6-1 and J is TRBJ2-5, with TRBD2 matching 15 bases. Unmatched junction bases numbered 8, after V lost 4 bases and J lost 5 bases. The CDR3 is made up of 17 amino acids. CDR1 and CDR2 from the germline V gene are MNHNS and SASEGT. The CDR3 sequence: CASSGLGLAGGRETQYF. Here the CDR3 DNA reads TGTGCCAGCAGTGGACTAGGACTAGCGGGAGGGCGGGAGACCCAGTACTTC.

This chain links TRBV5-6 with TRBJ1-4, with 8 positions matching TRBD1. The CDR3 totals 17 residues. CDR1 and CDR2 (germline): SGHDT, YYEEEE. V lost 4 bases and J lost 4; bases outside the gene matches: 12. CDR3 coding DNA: TGTGCCAGCAGCGATCTGCGACAGGGGTGGAATAATGAAAAACTGTTTTTT. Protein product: CASSDLRQGWNNEKLFF.

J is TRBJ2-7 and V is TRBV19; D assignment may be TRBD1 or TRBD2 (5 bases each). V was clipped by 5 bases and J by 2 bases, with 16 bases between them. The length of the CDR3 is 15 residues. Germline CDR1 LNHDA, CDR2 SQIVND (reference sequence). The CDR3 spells CASSAVSGAPYEQYF. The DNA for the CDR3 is TGTGCCAGTAGTGCAGTCTCCGGGGCCCCCTACGAGCAGTACTTC.

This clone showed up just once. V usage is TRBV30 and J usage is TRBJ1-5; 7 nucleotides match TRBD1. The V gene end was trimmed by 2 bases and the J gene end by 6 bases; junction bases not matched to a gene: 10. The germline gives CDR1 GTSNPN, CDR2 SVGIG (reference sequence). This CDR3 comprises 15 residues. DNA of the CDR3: TGTGCCTGGAGTCTCGCAGGGGGATCGGGTCAGCCCCAGCATTTT. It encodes CAWSLAGGSGQPQHF.

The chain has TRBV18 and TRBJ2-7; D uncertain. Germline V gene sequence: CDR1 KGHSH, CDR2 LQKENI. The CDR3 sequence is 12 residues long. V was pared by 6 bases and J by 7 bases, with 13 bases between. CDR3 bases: TGTGCCAGCTCCCTAGTGGTAGAGGAGCAGTACTTC. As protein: CASSLVVEEQYF.

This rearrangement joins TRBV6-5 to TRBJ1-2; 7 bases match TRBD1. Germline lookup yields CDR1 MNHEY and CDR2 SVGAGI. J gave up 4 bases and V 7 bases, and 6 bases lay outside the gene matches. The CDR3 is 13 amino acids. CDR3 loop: CASMRQGFYGYTF. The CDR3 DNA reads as TGTGCCAGCATGCGACAGGGTTTCTATGGCTACACCTTC.

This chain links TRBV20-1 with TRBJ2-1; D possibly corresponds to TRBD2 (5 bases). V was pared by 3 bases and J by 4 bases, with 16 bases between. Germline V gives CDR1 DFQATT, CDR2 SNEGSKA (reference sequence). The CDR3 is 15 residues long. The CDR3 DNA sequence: TGCAGTGCTAGTAGCACCGGGGTCGGTTACAATGAGCAGTTCTTC. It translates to CSASSTGVGYNEQFF.

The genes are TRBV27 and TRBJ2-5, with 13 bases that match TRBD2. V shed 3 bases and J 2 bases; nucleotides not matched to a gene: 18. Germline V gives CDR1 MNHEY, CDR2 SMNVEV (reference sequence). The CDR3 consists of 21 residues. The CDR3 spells CASSLRSGLAGPRGSQETQYF. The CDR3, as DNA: TGTGCCAGCAGTTTGCGGTCGGGACTAGCGGGACCCCGGGGCAGTCAAGAGACCCAGTACTTC.

CDR3: CASSLTRISYEQYF. The DNA of the CDR3 is TGTGCCAGCAGCTTAACTAGGATTAGCTACGAGCAGTACTTC. V gene TRBV7-3 combines with J gene TRBJ2-7; D unresolved. The CDR3 is 14 residues long. The germline CDR1 and CDR2 sequences are SGHTA and FQGTGA. The V and J ends lost 0 bases and 3 bases respectively, with 9 bases between them.

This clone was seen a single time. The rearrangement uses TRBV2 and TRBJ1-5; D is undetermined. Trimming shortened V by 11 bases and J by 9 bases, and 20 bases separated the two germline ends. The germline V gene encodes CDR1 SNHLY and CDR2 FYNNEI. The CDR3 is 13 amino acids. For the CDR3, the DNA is TGTGCCGGCGGGGTATCATGGGATGGGCCCCAGCATTTT. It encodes CAGGVSWDGPQHF.

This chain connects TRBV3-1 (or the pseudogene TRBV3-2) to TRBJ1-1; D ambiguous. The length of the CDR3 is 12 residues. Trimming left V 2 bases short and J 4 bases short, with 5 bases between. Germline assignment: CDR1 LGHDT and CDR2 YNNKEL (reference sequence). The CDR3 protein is CASSQRSTEAFF. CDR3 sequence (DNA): TGTGCCAGCAGCCAAAGGAGCACTGAAGCTTTCTTT.

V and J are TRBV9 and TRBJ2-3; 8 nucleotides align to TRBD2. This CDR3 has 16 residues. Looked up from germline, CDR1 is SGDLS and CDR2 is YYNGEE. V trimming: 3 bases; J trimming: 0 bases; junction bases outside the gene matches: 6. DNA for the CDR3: TGTGCCAGCAGCGCCCGACTAGCGACTAGCACAGATACGCAGTATTTT. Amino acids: CASSARLATSTDTQYF.

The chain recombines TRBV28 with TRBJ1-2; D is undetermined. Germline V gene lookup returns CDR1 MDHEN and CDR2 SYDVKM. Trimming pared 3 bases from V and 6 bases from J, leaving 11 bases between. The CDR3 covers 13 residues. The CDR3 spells CASSFRNPDGYTF. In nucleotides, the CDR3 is TGTGCCAGCAGTTTCCGAAACCCGGATGGCTACACCTTC.

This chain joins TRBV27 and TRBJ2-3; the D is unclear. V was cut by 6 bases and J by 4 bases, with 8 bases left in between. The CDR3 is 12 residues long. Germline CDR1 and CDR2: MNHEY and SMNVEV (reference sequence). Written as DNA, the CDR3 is TGTGCCAGCAGAAGGGCCCCAGATACGCAGTATTTT. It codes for CASRRAPDTQYF.

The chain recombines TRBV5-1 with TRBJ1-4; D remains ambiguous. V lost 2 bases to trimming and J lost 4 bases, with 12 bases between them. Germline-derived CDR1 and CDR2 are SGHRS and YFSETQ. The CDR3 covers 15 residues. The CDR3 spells CASSLGRIINEKLFF. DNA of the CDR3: TGCGCCAGCAGCTTAGGACGGATAATTAATGAAAAACTGTTTTTT.

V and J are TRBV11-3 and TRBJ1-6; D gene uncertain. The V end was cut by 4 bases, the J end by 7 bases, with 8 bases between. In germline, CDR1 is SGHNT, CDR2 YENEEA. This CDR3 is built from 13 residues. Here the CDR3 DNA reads TGTGCCAGCAGCTCCGTCGGAAATTCACCCCTCCACTTT. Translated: CASSSVGNSPLHF.

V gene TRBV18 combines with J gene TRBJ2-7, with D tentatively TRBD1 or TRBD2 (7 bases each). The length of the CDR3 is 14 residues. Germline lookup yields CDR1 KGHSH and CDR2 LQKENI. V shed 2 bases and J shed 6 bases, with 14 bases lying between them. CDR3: CASSPSRGGLEQYF. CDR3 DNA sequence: TGTGCCAGCTCACCAAGCAGGGGGGGTCTCGAGCAGTACTTC.

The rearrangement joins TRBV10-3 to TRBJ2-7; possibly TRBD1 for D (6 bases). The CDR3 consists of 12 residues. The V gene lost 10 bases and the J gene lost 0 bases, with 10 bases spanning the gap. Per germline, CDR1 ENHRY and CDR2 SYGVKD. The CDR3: CATRDISYEQYF. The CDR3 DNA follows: TGTGCCACCCGGGACATCTCCTACGAGCAGTACTTC.

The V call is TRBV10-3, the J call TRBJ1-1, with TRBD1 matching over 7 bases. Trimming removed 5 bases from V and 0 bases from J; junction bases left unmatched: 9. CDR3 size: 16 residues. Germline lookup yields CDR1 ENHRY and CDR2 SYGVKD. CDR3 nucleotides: TGTGCCATCAGTCCAGAAAGGACAGGTATGAACACTGAAGCTTTCTTT. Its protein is CAISPERTGMNTEAFF.

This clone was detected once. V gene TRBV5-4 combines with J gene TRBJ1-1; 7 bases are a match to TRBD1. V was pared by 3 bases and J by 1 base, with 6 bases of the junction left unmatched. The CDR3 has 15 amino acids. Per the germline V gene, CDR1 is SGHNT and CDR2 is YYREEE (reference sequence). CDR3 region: CASSSTYRGNTEAFF. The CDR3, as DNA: TGTGCCAGCAGCTCTACATACAGGGGGAACACTGAAGCTTTCTTT.

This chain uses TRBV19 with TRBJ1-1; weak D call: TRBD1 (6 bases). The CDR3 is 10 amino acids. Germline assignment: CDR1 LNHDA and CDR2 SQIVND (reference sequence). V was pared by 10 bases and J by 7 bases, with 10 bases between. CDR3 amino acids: CANGQLEAFF. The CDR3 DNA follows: TGTGCCAACGGACAGCTTGAAGCTTTCTTT.